This T cell receptor (beta chain) was sequenced for a study of neurological immune-mediated disorders. Notes on the study in general: Among 34 multiple sclerosis patients, 18 had repertoires that phylogenetic grouping placed in one related-CDR3 cluster, a possible signature. Expansion of TCR clones was greatest in HTLV-1-associated myelopathy and smallest in multiple sclerosis, where it fell below that of healthy controls. None of the CDR3 amino acid sequences in expanded clones turned up in more than one subject, which points to private repertoires in all groups.

MiXCR, applied by TCRdb to the 5' RACE reads, yields one record per CDR3 protein. The sample lists 50,000 to 60,000 distinct CDR3 sequences; just under 4% were seen once. Libraries from sorted cells used roughly 960,000 T cells (CD4+ or CD8+). CDR3 length equals 16 residues. With 6 bases clipped from V and 7 bases from J, the junction kept 8 bases outside the gene matches. Germline assignment: CDR1 MNHNY and CDR2 SVGAGI (reference sequence). This clonotype was observed at least ten times. Its target is unknown. Sequenced material: CD4+ T cells from blood. The chain has TRBV6-6 and TRBJ2-2; TRBD2 aligns across 13 bases. The clonotype comes from a woman in her 40s with multiple sclerosis. The CDR3 coding sequence is TGTGCCAGCAGCCAACTAGCGGGGGGGTTGAGCGGGGAGCTGTTTTTT. Translating gives CASSQLAGGLSGELFF.